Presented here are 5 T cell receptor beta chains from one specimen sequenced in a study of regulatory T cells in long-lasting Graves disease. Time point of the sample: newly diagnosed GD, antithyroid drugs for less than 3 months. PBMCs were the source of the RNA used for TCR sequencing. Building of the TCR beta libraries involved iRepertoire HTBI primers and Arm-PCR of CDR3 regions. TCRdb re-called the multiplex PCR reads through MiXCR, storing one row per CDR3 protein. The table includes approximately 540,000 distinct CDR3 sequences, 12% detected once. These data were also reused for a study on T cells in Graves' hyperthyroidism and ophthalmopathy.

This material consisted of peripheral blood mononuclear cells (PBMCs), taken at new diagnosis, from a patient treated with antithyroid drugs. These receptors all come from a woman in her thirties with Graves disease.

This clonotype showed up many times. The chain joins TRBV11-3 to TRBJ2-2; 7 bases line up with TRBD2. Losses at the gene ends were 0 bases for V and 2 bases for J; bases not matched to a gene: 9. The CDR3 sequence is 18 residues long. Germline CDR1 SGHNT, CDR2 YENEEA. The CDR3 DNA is TGTGCCAGCAGCTTAGATTTAGTTGCGGGAGCAAACACCGGGGAGCTGTTTTTT. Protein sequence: CASSLDLVAGANTGELFF.

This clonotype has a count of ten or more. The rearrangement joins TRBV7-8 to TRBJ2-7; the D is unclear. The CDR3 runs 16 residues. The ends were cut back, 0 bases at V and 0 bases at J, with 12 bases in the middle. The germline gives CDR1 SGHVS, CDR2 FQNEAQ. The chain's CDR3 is CASSLADIGYSYEQYF. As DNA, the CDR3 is TGTGCCAGCAGCTTAGCTGACATTGGGTACTCCTACGAGCAGTACTTC. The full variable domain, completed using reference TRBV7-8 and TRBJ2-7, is GAGVSQSPRYKVAKRGQDVALRCDPISGHVSLFWYQQALGQGPEFLTYFQNEAQLDKSGLPSDRFFAERPEGSVSTLKIQRTQQEDSAVYLCASSLADIGYSYEQYFGPGTRLTVT.

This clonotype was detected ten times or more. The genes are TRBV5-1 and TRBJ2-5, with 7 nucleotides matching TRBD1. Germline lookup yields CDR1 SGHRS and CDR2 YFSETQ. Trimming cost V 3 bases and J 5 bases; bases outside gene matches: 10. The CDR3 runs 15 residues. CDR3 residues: CASSSRDSVSETQYF. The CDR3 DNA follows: TGCGCCAGCAGCTCAAGGGACAGTGTATCCGAGACCCAGTACTTC.

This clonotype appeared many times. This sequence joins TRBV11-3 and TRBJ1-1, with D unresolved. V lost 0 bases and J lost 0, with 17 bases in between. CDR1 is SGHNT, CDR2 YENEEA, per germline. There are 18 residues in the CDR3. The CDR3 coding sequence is TGTGCCAGCAGCTTAGACAGTAGACGGAGAGGGCTGAACACTGAAGCTTTCTTT. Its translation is CASSLDSRRRGLNTEAFF.

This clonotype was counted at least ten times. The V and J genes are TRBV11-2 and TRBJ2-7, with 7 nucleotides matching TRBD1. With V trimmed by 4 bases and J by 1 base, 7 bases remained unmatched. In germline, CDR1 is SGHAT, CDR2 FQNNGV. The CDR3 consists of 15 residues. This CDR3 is CASSSLTGRSYEQYF. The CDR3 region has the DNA TGTGCCAGCAGCTCCTTGACAGGGCGGTCCTACGAGCAGTACTTC.